This T cell receptor (beta chain) was documented in a study of technical replicates of blood from a few donors (TCRdb year 2017). Trimmed from V: 10 bases; trimmed from J: 4 bases; junction bases lacking a gene match: 25. From the cysteine up to the phenylalanine, the CDR3 has a length of 19 residues. The only DNA kept is the CDR3, 57 bases in frame from the first base. CDR1 and CDR2 are drawn from the germline V gene (reference sequence): WNHNN, SYGVQD. Note on this clone: Its antigen remains undetermined. Base qualities are missing; no much larger clone stands one base away.

Library preparation was by the immunoSEQ multiplex PCR assay. TCRdb limited this immuneACCESS table to in-frame rearrangements with V and J called. A share of clones is missing; checked studies link under half to unresolved V genes, and the rest is unexplained. For this sample there are roughly 80,000 clones; roughly 95% appear just once. The ten largest clones add up to 0.3% to 0.45% of the sample. Source material: T cells isolated from PBMCs. The rearrangement combines TRBV10-1 with TRBJ2-4; TRBD1 matches 7 bases in the middle. The clonotype originates from a human donor in good health. DNA sequence: TGCGCCACCATACCCGGGGACAGTCGAAAGAATAGTCAAAAAAACATTCAGTACTTC. Translated, it reads CATIPGDSRKNSQKNIQYF.